The entry below describes one T cell receptor beta chain. Its antigen remains unidentified. The record originates from a study of T cells after yellow fever vaccination. The CDR3 is 15 residues long. The V end was cut by 3 bases, the J end by 0 bases, with 12 bases between. Germline lookup yields CDR1 SGHDN and CDR2 FVKESK. TCRdb reanalysed the 5' RACE reads using MiXCR and keeps one entry per CDR3 protein. The table lists 100,000 to 150,000 distinct CDR3 sequences, over 12% of them singletons. Overall study findings and caveats: Clones from primary vaccination mostly reappeared after the booster (96% CD4, just over 85% CD8). A small proportion of clonotypes was detected in both the CD4 and CD8 compartments.

The sequence came from a man aged 18 to 29 who received the YFV17D yellow fever vaccine. This material consisted of CD8+ T cells sorted from PBMCs, taken 5 days after the yellow fever booster vaccination. The rearrangement links TRBV14 to TRBJ2-7; D is perhaps TRBD1 (6 bases). CDR3 sequence reads: CASSHLGANSYEQYF. Written as DNA, the CDR3 is TGTGCCAGCAGCCATCTGGGGGCAAACTCCTACGAGCAGTACTTC.